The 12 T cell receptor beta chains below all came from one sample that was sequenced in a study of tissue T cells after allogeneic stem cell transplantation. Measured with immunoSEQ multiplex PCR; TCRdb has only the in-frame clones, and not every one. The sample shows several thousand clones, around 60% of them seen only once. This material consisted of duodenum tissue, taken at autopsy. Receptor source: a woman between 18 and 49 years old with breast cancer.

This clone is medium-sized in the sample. The CDR3 DNA sequence: TGTGCCAGCAGTTACTCGAGGGCAGAGGGCACTGAAGCTTTCTTT. Its translation is CASSYSRAEGTEAFF. This rearrangement joins TRBV6-5 to TRBJ1-1; no clear D gene. The V gene's germline CDR1 is MNHEY and CDR2 SVGAGI. Between the trimmed V and J ends, which lost 0 bases and 4 bases, there was a span of 12 bases. This CDR3 is 15 amino acids long.

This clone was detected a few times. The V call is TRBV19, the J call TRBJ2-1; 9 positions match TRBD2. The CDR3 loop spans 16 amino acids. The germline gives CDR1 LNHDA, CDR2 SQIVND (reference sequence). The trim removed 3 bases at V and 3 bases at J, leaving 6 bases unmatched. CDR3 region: CASSIWAGGDYNEQFF. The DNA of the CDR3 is TGTGCCAGTAGTATTTGGGCGGGGGGGGACTACAATGAGCAGTTCTTC.

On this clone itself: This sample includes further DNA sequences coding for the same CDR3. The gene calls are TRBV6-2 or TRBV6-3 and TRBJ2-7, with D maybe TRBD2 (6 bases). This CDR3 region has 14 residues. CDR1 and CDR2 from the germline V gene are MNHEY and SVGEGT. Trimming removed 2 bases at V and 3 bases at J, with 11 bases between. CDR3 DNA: TGTGCCAGCAGTTACGTGGGAGGTGGCTACGAGCAGTACTTC. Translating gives CASSYVGGGYEQYF.

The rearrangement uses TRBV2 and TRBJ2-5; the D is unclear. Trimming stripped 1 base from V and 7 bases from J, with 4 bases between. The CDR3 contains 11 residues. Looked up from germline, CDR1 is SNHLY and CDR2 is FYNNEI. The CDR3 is CASSEGRTQYF. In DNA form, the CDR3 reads TGTGCCAGCAGTGAAGGGCGGACCCAGTACTTC.

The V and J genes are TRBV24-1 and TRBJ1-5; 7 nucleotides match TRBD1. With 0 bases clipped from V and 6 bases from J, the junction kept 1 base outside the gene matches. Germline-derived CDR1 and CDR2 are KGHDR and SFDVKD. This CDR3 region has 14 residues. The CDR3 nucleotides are TGTGCCACCAGTGATTTGCACAGGGGTCAGCCCCAGCATTTT. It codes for CATSDLHRGQPQHF.

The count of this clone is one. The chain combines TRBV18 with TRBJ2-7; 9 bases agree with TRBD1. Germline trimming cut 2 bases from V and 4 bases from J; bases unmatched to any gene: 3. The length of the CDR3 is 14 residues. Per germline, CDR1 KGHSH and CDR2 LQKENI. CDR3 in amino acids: CASSPGDRVYEQYF. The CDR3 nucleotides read TGTGCCAGCTCACCAGGGGACAGGGTATACGAGCAGTACTTC.

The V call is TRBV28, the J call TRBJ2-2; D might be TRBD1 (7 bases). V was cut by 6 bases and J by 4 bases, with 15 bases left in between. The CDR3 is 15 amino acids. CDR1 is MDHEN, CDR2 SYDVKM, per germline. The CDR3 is CASRSGGTGTGELFF. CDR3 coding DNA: TGTGCCAGCAGGTCAGGGGGGACGGGCACCGGGGAGCTGTTTTTT.

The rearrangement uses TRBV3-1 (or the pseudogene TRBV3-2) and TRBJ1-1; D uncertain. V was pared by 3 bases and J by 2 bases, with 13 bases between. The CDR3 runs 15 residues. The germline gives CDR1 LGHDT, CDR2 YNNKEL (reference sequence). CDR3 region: CASSHRRRANTEAFF. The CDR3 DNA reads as TGTGCCAGCAGCCACCGCCGAAGGGCAAACACTGAAGCTTTCTTT.

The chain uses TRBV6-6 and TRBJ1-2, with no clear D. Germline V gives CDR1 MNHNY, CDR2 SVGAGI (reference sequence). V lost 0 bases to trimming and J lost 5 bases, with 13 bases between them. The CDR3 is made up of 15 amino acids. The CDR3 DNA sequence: TGTGCCAGCAGTTACTCGCTCGTGGATACTTATGGCTACACCTTC. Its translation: CASSYSLVDTYGYTF.

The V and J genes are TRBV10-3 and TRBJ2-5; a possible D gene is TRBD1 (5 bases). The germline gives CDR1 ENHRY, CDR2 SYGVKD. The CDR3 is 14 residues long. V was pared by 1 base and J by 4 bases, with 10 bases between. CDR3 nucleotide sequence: TGTGCCATCAGTGAGTTAGGGGTGGGAGAGACCCAGTACTTC. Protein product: CAISELGVGETQYF.

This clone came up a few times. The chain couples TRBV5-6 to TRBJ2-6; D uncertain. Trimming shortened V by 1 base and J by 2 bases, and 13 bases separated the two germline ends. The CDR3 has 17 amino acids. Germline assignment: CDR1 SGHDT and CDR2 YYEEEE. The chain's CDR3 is CASSLYPVEPGANVLTF. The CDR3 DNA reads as TGTGCCAGCAGCTTGTACCCCGTAGAACCTGGGGCCAACGTCCTGACTTTC.

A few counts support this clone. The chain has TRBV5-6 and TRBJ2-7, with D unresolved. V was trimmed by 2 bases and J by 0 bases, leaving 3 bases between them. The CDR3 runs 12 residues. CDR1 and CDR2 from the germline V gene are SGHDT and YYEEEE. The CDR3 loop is CASSLVSYEQYF. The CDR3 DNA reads TGTGCCAGCAGCTTAGTCTCCTACGAGCAGTACTTC. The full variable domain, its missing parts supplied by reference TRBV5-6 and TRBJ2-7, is DAGVTQSPTHLIKTRGQQVTLRCSPKSGHDTVSWYQQALGQGPQFIFQYYEEEERQRGNFPDRFSGHQFPNYSSELNVNALLLGDSALYLCASSLVSYEQYFGPGTRLTVT.